This TCR beta chain was recorded in a study of OX40 agonist ivuxolimab in advanced cancers. Across the whole study: Eligibility rules accepted prior anti-PD-1, anti-PD-L1 or anti-CTLA-4 therapy, and 30% to 40% had some.

This CDR3 is 14 amino acids long. Trimming pared 4 bases from V and 1 base from J, leaving 11 bases between. Germline lookup yields CDR1 SGHRS and CDR2 YFSETQ. Profiling relied on immunoSEQ multiplex PCR, and the TCRdb table lists in-frame clones only, not all of them. Of over 50,000 clones listed, 82% are singletons. The sequence derives from an adult with an advanced solid tumor such as melanoma, head and neck, liver or kidney cancer. Specimen: CD4+ or CD8+ T cells sorted from blood, collected in a trial of the OX40 agonist ivuxolimab. The rearrangement uses TRBV5-1 and TRBJ1-2; D possibly corresponds to TRBD1 (6 bases). Here the CDR3 DNA reads TGCGCCAGCAGCCTGGGACAAGATAACTATGGCTACACCTTC. Its protein product is CASSLGQDNYGYTF.